This T cell receptor beta chain was observed in a study of blood T cells in healthy people across ages. For the second PCR, which ran for about 6 to 11 cycles, a sample-barcoded 5' primer and a J-beta primer mix were used. Each CDR3 protein is one row after TCRdb ran MiXCR on the 5' RACE reads. The table records just over 1 million distinct CDR3 sequences, around 43% of them present only once. This clonotype occurred a few times. The germline CDR1 and CDR2 sequences are LGHNA and YNFKEQ. V lost 2 bases, J lost 5 bases, and 14 bases lay in between. This CDR3 spans 15 amino acids. Sequenced: blood. The sequence was collected from a woman in her sixties in good health. The chain couples TRBV4-2 to TRBJ2-3, with D uncertain. The CDR3 sequence is CASSQTVRAVDTQYF. CDR3 DNA: TGTGCCAGCAGCCAAACAGTAAGGGCAGTAGATACGCAGTATTTT.